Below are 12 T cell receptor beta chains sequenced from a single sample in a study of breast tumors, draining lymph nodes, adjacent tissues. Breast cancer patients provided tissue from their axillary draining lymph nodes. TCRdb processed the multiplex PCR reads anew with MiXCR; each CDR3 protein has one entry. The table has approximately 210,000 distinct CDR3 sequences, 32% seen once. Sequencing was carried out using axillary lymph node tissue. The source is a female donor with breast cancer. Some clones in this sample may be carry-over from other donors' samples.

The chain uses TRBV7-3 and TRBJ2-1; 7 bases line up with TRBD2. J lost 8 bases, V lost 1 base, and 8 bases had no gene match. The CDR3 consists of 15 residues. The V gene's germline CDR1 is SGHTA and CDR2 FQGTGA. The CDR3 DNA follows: TGTGCCAGCAGCTTAAAGGGTAGCGGGTTCTATGAGCAGTTCTTC. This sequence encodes CASSLKGSGFYEQFF.

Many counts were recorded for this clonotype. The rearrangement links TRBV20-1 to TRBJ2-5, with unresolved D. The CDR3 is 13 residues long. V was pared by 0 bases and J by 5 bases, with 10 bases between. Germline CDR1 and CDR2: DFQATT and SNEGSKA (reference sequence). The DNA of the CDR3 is TGCAGTGCTAGAGATAGTTCGTTGGAGACCCAGTACTTC. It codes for CSARDSSLETQYF.

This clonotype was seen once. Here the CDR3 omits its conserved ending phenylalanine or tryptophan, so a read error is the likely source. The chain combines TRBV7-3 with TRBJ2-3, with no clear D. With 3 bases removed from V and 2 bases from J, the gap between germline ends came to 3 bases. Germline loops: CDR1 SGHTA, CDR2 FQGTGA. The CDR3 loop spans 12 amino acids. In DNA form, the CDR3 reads TGTGCCAGCAGCTTTAACACAGATACGCAGTATCCT. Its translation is CASSFNTDTQYP.

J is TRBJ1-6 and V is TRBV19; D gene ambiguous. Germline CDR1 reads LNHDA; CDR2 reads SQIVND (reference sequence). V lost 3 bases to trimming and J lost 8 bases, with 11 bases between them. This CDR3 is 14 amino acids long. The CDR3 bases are TGTGCCAGTAGTATGAAAGGATCCGATTCACCCCTCCACTTT. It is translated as CASSMKGSDSPLHF. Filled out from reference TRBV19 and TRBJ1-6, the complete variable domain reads DGGITQSPKYLFRKEGQNVTLSCEQNLNHDAMYWYRQDPGQGLRLIYYSQIVNDFQKGDIAEGYSVSREKKESFPLTVTSAQKNPTAFYLCASSMKGSDSPLHFGNGTRLTVT.

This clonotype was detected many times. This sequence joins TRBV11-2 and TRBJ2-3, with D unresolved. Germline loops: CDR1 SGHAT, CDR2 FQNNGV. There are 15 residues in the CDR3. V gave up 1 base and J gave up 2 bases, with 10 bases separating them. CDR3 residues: CASSLGPYNTDTQYF. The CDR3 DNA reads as TGTGCCAGCAGCTTAGGTCCCTATAACACAGATACGCAGTATTTT.

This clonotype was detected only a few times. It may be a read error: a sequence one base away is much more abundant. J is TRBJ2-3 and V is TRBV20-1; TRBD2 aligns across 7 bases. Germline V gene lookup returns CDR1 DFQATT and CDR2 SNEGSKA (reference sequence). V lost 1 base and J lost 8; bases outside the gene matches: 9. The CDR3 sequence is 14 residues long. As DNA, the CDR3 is TGCAGTGCTAGAGTCGCGGGAGTTATAGCTACGCAGTATTTT. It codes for CSARVAGVIATQYF.

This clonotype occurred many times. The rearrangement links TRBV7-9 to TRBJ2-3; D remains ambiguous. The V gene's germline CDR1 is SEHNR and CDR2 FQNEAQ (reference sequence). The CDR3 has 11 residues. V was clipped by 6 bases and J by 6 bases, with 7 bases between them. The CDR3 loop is CASRRRDTQYF. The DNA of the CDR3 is TGTGCCAGCAGGCGGCGGGATACGCAGTATTTT.

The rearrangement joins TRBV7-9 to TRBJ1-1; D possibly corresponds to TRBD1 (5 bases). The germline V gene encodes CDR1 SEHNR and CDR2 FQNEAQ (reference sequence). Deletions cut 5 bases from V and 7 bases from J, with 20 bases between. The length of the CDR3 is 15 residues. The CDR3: CASSPSAGSVGEAFF. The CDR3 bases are TGTGCCAGCAGCCCCTCTGCAGGGAGCGTGGGTGAAGCTTTCTTT.

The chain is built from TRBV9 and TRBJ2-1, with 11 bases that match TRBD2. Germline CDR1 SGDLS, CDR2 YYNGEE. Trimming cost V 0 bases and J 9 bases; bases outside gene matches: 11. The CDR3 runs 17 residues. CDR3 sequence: CASSVARDTSGSPEQFF. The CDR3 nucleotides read TGTGCCAGCAGCGTAGCGCGGGATACTAGCGGGAGTCCTGAGCAGTTCTTC.

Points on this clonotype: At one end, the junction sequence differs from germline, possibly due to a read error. The CDR3 protein is CAAARMSYNEQFF. The CDR3 region has the DNA TGTGCCGCTGCGAGAATGTCCTACAATGAGCAGTTTTTC. The genes are TRBV2 and TRBJ2-1; D is unclear. The CDR3 sequence is 13 residues long. CDR1 and CDR2 from the germline V gene are SNHLY and FYNNEI.

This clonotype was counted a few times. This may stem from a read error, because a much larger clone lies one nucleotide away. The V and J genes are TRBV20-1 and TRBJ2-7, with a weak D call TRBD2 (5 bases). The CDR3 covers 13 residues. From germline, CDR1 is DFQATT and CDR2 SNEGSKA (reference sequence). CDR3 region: CSARGELVYAQYF. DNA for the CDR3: TGCAGTGCTAGAGGGGAACTAGTATACGCGCAGTACTTC.

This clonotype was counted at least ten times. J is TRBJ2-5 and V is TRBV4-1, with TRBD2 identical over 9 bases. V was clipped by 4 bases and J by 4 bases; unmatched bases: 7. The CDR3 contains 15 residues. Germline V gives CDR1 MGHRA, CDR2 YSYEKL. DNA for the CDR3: TGCGCCAGCAGCCCCGTGGGGACTAGCACAGAGACCCAGTACTTC. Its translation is CASSPVGTSTETQYF.